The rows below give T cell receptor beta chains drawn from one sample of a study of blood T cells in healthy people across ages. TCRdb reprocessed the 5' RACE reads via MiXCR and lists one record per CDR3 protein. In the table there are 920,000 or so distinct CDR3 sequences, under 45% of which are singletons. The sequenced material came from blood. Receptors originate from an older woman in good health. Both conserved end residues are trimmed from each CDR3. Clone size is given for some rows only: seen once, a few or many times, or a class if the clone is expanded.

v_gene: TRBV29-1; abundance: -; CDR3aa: SVRDRASPNYGYT
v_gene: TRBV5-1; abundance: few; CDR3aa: ASSWSGGPKQETQY
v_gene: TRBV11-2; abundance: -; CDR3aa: VSRDEYRTGLEQY
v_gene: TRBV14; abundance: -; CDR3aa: ASSQVYGYEQY
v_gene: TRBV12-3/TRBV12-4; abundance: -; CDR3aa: ASRFGTSGRSDTQY
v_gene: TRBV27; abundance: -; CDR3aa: ASSLDLGNEQY
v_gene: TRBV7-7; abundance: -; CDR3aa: ASSPWGTSGINEQF
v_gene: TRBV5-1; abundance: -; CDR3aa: ASSGAASGSHNEQF
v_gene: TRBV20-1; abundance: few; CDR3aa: SPRTGGTETQY
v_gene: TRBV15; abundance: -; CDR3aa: ATIQLAGDPSSGANVLT
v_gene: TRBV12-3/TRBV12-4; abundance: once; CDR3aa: ASGASYNERF
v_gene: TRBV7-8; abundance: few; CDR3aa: ASSPKSRVNSNQPQH
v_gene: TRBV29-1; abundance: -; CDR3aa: SVRVGGETQY
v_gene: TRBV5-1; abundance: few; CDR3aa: ASSLRETYNEQF